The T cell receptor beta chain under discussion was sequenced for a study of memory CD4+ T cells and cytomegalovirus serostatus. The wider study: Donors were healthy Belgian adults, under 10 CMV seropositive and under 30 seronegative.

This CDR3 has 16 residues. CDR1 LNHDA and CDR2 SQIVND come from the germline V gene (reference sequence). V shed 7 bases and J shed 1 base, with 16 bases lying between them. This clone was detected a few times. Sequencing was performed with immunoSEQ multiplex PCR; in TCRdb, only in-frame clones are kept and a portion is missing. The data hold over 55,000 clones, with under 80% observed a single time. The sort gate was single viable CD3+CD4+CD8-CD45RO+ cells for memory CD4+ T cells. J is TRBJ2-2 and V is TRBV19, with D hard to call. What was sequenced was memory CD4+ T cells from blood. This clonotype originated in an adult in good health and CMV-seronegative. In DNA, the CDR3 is TGTGCCAGTACTTCAAAAATCGGTAGGAACACCGGGGAGCTGTTTTTT. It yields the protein CASTSKIGRNTGELFF.